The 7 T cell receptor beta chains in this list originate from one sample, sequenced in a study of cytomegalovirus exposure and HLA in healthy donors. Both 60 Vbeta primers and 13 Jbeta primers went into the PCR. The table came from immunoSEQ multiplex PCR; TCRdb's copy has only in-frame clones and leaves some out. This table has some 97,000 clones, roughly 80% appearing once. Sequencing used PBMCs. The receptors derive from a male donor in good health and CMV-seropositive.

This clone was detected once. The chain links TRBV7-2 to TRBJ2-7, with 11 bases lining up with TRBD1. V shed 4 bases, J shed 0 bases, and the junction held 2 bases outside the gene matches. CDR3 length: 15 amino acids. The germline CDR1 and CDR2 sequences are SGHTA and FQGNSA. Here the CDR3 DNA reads TGTGCCAGCAGCTCAGGGACAGGGGGCTCCTACGAGCAGTACTTC. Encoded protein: CASSSGTGGSYEQYF. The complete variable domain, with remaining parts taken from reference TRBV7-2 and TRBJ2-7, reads GAGVSQSPSNKVTEKGKDVELRCDPISGHTALYWYRQSLGQGLEFLIYFQGNSAPDKSGLPSDRFSAERTGGSVSTLTIQRTQQEDSAVYLCASSSGTGGSYEQYFGPGTRLTVT.

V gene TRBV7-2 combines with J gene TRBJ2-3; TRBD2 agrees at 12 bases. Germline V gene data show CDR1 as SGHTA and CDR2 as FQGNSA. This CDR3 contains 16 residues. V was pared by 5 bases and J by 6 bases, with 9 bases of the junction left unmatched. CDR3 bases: TGTGCCAGCAGCCCGACTAGCGGGGGAAATTCGGATACGCAGTATTTT. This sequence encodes CASSPTSGGNSDTQYF. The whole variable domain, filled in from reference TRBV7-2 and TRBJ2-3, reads GAGVSQSPSNKVTEKGKDVELRCDPISGHTALYWYRQSLGQGLEFLIYFQGNSAPDKSGLPSDRFSAERTGGSVSTLTIQRTQQEDSAVYLCASSPTSGGNSDTQYFGPGTRLTVL.

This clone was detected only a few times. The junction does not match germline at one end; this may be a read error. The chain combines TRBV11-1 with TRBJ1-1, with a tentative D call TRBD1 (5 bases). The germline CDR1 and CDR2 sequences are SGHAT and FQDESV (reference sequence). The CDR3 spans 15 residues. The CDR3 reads CASSSGGITSTGAFF. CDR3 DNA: TGTGCCAGCAGCTCGGGGGGGATCACCTCAACTGGAGCTTTCTTT.

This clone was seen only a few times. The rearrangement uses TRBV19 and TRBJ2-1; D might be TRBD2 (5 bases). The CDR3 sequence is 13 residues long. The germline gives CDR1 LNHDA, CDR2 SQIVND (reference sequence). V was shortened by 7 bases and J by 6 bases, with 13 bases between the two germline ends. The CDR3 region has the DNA TGTGCCAGTAATCCCGGTCGGGGCAATGAGCAGTTCTTC. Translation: CASNPGRGNEQFF.

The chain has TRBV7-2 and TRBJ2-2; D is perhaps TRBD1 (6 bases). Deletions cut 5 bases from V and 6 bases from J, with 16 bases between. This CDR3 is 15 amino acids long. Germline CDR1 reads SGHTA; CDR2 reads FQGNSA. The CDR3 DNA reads TGTGCCAGCAGCCCGCGAGGGGGTTCTTCCGGGGAGCTGTTTTTT. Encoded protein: CASSPRGGSSGELFF. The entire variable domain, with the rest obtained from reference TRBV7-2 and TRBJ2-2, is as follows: GAGVSQSPSNKVTEKGKDVELRCDPISGHTALYWYRQSLGQGLEFLIYFQGNSAPDKSGLPSDRFSAERTGGSVSTLTIQRTQQEDSAVYLCASSPRGGSSGELFFGEGSRLTVL.

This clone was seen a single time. Here the CDR3 DNA reads TGCGCCAGCAGCTTTGGTGGGGACAGGGGGCTGCATGGCTACACCTTC. Its translation: CASSFGGDRGLHGYTF. The V and J genes are TRBV5-1 and TRBJ1-2; TRBD1 agrees at 12 bases. The germline CDR1 and CDR2 sequences are SGHRS and YFSETQ. V lost 2 bases, J lost 6 bases, and 8 bases stayed unmatched. The CDR3 is made up of 16 amino acids.

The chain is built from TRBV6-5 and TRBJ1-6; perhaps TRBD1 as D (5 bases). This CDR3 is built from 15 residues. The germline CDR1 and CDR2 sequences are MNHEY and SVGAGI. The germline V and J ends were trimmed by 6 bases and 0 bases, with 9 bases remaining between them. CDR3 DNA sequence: TGTGCCAGCAGCACTGACAGCTCCTATAATTCACCCCTCCACTTT. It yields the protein CASSTDSSYNSPLHF.